Listed here are 18 T cell receptor beta chains from one sample, sequenced in a study of monozygotic twins with inflammatory bowel disease. With the 5' RACE reads reprocessed, TCRdb shows one record per CDR3 protein and no DNA. This table lists about 350,000 distinct CDR3 sequences. The sample was blood. The receptors were sampled from a human donor with ulcerative colitis or Crohn's disease, or a healthy co-twin of an affected twin (not recorded which).

This chain joins TRBV18 and TRBJ1-5. This CDR3 comprises 15 residues. Germline V gives CDR1 KGHSH, CDR2 LQKENI. CDR3 region: CASSPRGASSQPQHF.

This chain uses TRBV12-3 or TRBV12-4 with TRBJ1-6. CDR3 length: 16 amino acids. This CDR3 is CASSPRGGRNNSPLHF.

This chain joins TRBV28 and TRBJ1-6; checking the TCRdb D call of TRBD1 is not possible without DNA. In germline, CDR1 is MDHEN, CDR2 SYDVKM. This CDR3 spans 11 amino acids. CDR3 protein: CASTGNSPLHF.

The V call is TRBV11-2, the J call TRBJ2-7; with no DNA, the TCRdb D assignment of TRBD1 cannot be verified. This CDR3 has 17 residues. Germline lookup yields CDR1 SGHAT and CDR2 FQNNGV. This chain's CDR3 is CASSLVAPGTVSYEQYF.

The chain is built from TRBV11-2 and TRBJ2-7; the D gene TCRdb calls, TRBD1, cannot be checked with no DNA. The CDR3 contains 15 residues. CDR1 is SGHAT and CDR2 is FQNNGV in the germline V gene. The CDR3 is CASSLGQGSSYEQYF.

The CDR3 region is CATLGASNTEAFF. The gene calls are TRBV10-3 and TRBJ1-1; as DNA is missing, the TRBD1 call by TCRdb cannot be tested. Looked up from germline, CDR1 is ENHRY and CDR2 is SYGVKD. The CDR3 has 13 amino acids.

J is TRBJ2-1 and V is TRBV7-9; the D call from TCRdb, TRBD1, cannot be confirmed without DNA. The CDR3 is made up of 12 amino acids. CDR1 is SEHNR, CDR2 FQNEAQ, per germline (reference sequence). CDR3: CASRQGRDEQFF.

J is TRBJ2-1 and V is TRBV20-1; TCRdb designates TRBD2, a call that cannot be tested without DNA. Per germline, CDR1 DFQATT and CDR2 SNEGSKA (reference sequence). The CDR3 is 12 amino acids. CDR3 protein: CSATSGSDEQFF.

The CDR3 loop is CSARPKVTEAFF. This chain links TRBV20-1 with TRBJ1-1. Per germline, CDR1 DFQATT and CDR2 SNEGSKA (reference sequence). The CDR3 totals 12 residues.

The rearrangement joins TRBV4-3 to TRBJ2-2; TCRdb returns TRBD1, unconfirmable since there is no DNA. The V gene's germline CDR1 is LGHNA and CDR2 YSLEER. CDR3 size: 15 residues. This chain's CDR3 is CASSPFPYTAEELFF.

The V gene is TRBV7-9, the J gene TRBJ1-5. The germline V gene encodes CDR1 SEHNR and CDR2 FQNEAQ (reference sequence). The CDR3 loop spans 14 amino acids. The CDR3 loop reads CASSQVGGDQPQHF. Drawing the rest from reference TRBV7-9 and TRBJ1-5, the complete variable domain is DTGVSQNPRHKITKRGQNVTFRCDPISEHNRLYWYRQTLGQGPEFLTYFQNEAQLEKSRLLSDRFSAERPKGSFSTLEIQRTEQGDSAMYLCASSQVGGDQPQHFGDGTRLSIL.

The V gene is TRBV18, the J gene TRBJ2-7; TCRdb calls TRBD1, which cannot be checked without DNA. Per germline, CDR1 KGHSH and CDR2 LQKENI. The CDR3 extends over 12 amino acids. CDR3 residues: CASSADSYEQYF.

This chain joins TRBV27 and TRBJ2-7; TCRdb calls TRBD1, which cannot be checked without DNA. Germline CDR1 is MNHEY and CDR2 is SMNVEV (reference sequence). This CDR3 has 14 amino acids. The CDR3 loop is CASSLTPRAGVQYF.

This CDR3 is CASSRNLLRPRAFF. The chain joins TRBV18 to TRBJ1-1. The CDR3 length is 14 residues. From germline, CDR1 is KGHSH and CDR2 LQKENI.

The genes are TRBV20-1 and TRBJ1-6; no DNA is available, so the TRBD1 call from TCRdb remains unchecked. The CDR3 length is 13 residues. CDR1 is DFQATT and CDR2 is SNEGSKA in the germline V gene (reference sequence). The CDR3 is CSVSDINNSPLHF.

This chain joins TRBV25-1 and TRBJ2-1; TCRdb calls TRBD1, which cannot be checked without DNA. There are 14 residues in the CDR3. CDR1 is MGHDK and CDR2 is SYGVNS in the germline V gene. The CDR3 here is CASLDSGGYNEQFF. Full variable domain (outside the CDR3, taken from reference TRBV25-1 and TRBJ2-1): EADIYQTPRYLVIGTGKKITLECSQTMGHDKMYWYQQDPGMELHLIHYSYGVNSTEKGDLSSESTVSRIRTEHFPLTLESARPSHTSQYLCASLDSGGYNEQFFGPGTRLTVL.

The rearrangement links TRBV12-3 or TRBV12-4 to TRBJ2-5; TCRdb designates TRBD1, a call that cannot be tested without DNA. CDR3 length: 13 amino acids. The CDR3 reads CASSGTGVETQYF.

This rearrangement joins TRBV20-1 to TRBJ1-1; absent DNA, TCRdb's TRBD1 call cannot be checked. The CDR3 totals 14 residues. The germline gives CDR1 DFQATT, CDR2 SNEGSKA (reference sequence). The CDR3 reads CSANFPGILLEAFF.